This T cell receptor (beta chain) was obtained from a study of spatial heterogeneity in lung cancer. Study-wide findings and caveats: Counts of expanded alpha and beta TCRs within tumors tracked the tumor nonsynonymous mutation count.

This clonotype has at least ten counts. Its specificity is not known. Each CDR3 protein gets one entry after TCRdb re-called the 5' RACE reads with MiXCR. The profile shows about 17,000 distinct CDR3 sequences, 6% to 7% of them singletons. The sample's time point: sample taken at primary tumor resection. This CDR3 comprises 15 residues. CDR1 and CDR2 (germline): SGDLS, YYNGEE. Trimming left V 0 bases short and J 1 base short, with 8 bases between. The origin of this receptor is a male donor with early-stage non-small cell lung cancer. This specimen consisted of lung tumor tissue, obtained at surgery. The V and J genes are TRBV9 and TRBJ2-4, with D perhaps given as TRBD1 or TRBD2 (5 bases each). CDR3 bases: TGTGCCAGCAGCGTAGATGGGACCGCCAAAAACATTCAGTACTTC. Translating gives CASSVDGTAKNIQYF.